Shown below are 21 T cell receptor beta chains from a single sample sequenced in a study of cytomegalovirus exposure and HLA in healthy donors. PCR used 60 Vbeta primers and 13 Jbeta primers. TCRdb keeps only in-frame clones here, not all; method: immunoSEQ multiplex PCR. Among about 160,000 clones, 82% were seen once, and the ten largest hold around 11%. The sequencing sample was made of PBMCs. All receptors come from a man between 50 and 59 years old in good health and CMV-seropositive.

The V call is TRBV5-8, the J call TRBJ2-5; the match to TRBD1 covers 9 bases. With 2 bases clipped from V and 4 bases from J, the junction kept 9 bases outside the gene matches. Germline V CDR1 and CDR2: SGHTS, YDEGEE. The CDR3 covers 16 residues. As DNA, the CDR3 is TGTGCCAGCAGCTTACCCTACAGGGGGCCTCGAGAGACCCAGTACTTC. Amino acid sequence: CASSLPYRGPRETQYF.

Regarding this clone: Sequence at one end of the junction differs from germline and may be a read error. The V call is TRBV7-7, the J call TRBJ2-2; 9 nucleotides agree with TRBD2. This CDR3 is 16 amino acids long. CDR1 is SSHAT, CDR2 FNYEAQ, per germline (reference sequence). The CDR3 loop reads CASSLTGTSMAGELFF. The CDR3 DNA reads as TGTGCTAGCAGTTTAACCGGGACTAGCATGGCCGGGGAGCTGTTTTTT.

This clone was recorded a few times. The gene calls are TRBV6-1 and TRBJ2-7, with TRBD1 matching 9 bases. The junction had 4 bases not matched to a gene; V was cut back by 1 base and J by 3 bases. Germline lookup yields CDR1 MNHNS and CDR2 SASEGT. This CDR3 is 15 amino acids long. CDR3 residues: CASSEGTGGFYEQYF. CDR3 DNA: TGTGCCAGCAGTGAAGGAACAGGGGGCTTCTACGAGCAGTACTTC.

The gene calls are TRBV30 and TRBJ2-7; D is unclear. The CDR3 contains 13 residues. Germline lookup yields CDR1 GTSNPN and CDR2 SVGIG (reference sequence). V gave up 3 bases and J gave up 0 bases, with 9 bases separating them. The CDR3 loop is CAWRERISYEQYF. CDR3 in DNA: TGTGCCTGGAGGGAGAGGATCTCCTACGAGCAGTACTTC.

V is TRBV6-5 and J is TRBJ2-2; no clear D. V gave up 4 bases and J gave up 4 bases, with 10 bases separating them. Germline values: CDR1 MNHEY, CDR2 SVGAGI. The CDR3 loop spans 14 amino acids. CDR3 coding DNA: TGTGCCAGCAGTTCCTCCTTCGGCACCGGGGAGCTGTTTTTT. Translating gives CASSSSFGTGELFF.

The CDR3 protein is CASSPMGQQYF. The CDR3 coding sequence is TGTGCCAGCAGTCCCATGGGACAGCAGTATTTT. This rearrangement joins TRBV28 to TRBJ2-3, with D possibly matching TRBD1 (6 bases). CDR1 and CDR2 from the germline V gene are MDHEN and SYDVKM. The CDR3 totals 11 residues. V gave up 5 bases and J gave up 11 bases, with 11 bases separating them.

This clone was counted only a few times. CDR3 loop: CASSGGFNQPQHF. CDR3 sequence (DNA): TGTGCCAGCAGCGGGGGATTCAATCAGCCCCAGCATTTT. V gene TRBV28 combines with J gene TRBJ1-5, with D perhaps matching TRBD1 (5 bases). CDR1 is MDHEN and CDR2 is SYDVKM in the germline V gene. V lost 6 bases to trimming and J lost 3 bases, with 9 bases between them. The CDR3 is 13 residues long. Full variable domain (missing parts from reference TRBV28 and TRBJ1-5): DVKVTQSSRYLVKRTGEKVFLECVQDMDHENMFWYRQDPGLGLRLIYFSYDVKMKEKGDIPEGYSVSREKKERFSLILESASTNQTSMYLCASSGGFNQPQHFGDGTRLSIL.

This clone has ten or more counts. This chain uses TRBV4-3 with TRBJ2-2; D uncertain. V lost 0 bases and J lost 6, with 8 bases in between. CDR3 length: 14 residues. The germline V gene has CDR1 LGHNA and CDR2 YSLEER. The CDR3 DNA reads as TGCGCCAGCAGCCAAGAATCGGGTCCCGGGGAGCTGTTTTTT. It translates to CASSQESGPGELFF.

The chain carries TRBV6-5 and TRBJ2-7; unclear D gene. This CDR3 comprises 13 residues. The germline V gene encodes CDR1 MNHEY and CDR2 SVGAGI. The V end lost 3 bases, the J end lost 2 bases, and 8 bases lay between the germline ends. The CDR3 region is CASSYTATYEQYF. CDR3 DNA: TGTGCCAGCAGTTATACAGCTACCTACGAGCAGTACTTC.

The chain couples TRBV19 to TRBJ2-4; 8 bases agree with TRBD1. V was clipped by 5 bases and J by 0 bases; unmatched bases: 9. Germline V gives CDR1 LNHDA, CDR2 SQIVND (reference sequence). The CDR3 has 17 amino acids. This chain's CDR3 is CASSAGTGGIAKNIQYF. The CDR3 nucleotides read TGTGCCAGTAGTGCAGGGACAGGAGGTATAGCCAAAAACATTCAGTACTTC.

The chain combines TRBV27 with TRBJ1-1; TRBD1 matches at 7 bases. The germline CDR1 and CDR2 sequences are MNHEY and SMNVEV (reference sequence). V was clipped by 4 bases and J by 1 base; unmatched bases: 9. The CDR3 runs to 16 residues. This CDR3 reads CASSSRYRGPNTEAFF. In DNA, the CDR3 is TGTGCCAGCAGTTCCCGATACAGGGGCCCGAACACTGAAGCTTTCTTT.

The V and J genes are TRBV9 and TRBJ2-2, with 8 positions matching TRBD2. The CDR3 is 17 residues long. The ends lost 3 bases at V and 2 bases at J; junction bases unmatched: 9. Per germline, CDR1 SGDLS and CDR2 YYNGEE. The CDR3 DNA follows: TGTGCCAGCAGCGAAAGTACTAGCGGTTCTAACACCGGGGAGCTGTTTTTT. This translates into CASSESTSGSNTGELFF.

The CDR3 is CASGLAANNEQFF. CDR3 bases: TGCGCCAGCGGACTAGCGGCTAACAATGAGCAGTTCTTC. This chain uses TRBV5-1 with TRBJ2-1, with 10 bases matching TRBD2. CDR3 length equals 13 residues. Germline V lookup: CDR1 SGHRS, CDR2 YFSETQ. Trimming cost V 7 bases and J 5 bases; bases outside gene matches: 3.

This chain links TRBV6-5 with TRBJ2-1; D may be TRBD2 (6 bases). The CDR3 loop spans 13 amino acids. With 2 bases removed from V and 7 bases from J, the gap between germline ends came to 9 bases. Germline CDR1 reads MNHEY; CDR2 reads SVGAGI. The CDR3 region has the DNA TGTGCCAGCAGTTACGACGGGAGTAATGAGCAGTTCTTC. Amino acids: CASSYDGSNEQFF.

This clone was counted a single time. The V and J genes are TRBV11-3 and TRBJ2-7; D is possibly TRBD2 (6 bases). Germline V CDR1 and CDR2: SGHNT, YENEEA. Between the trimmed V and J ends, which lost 6 bases and 3 bases, there was a span of 18 bases. This CDR3 contains 15 residues. The CDR3: CASRTGGPYYYEQYF. The CDR3 DNA is TGTGCCAGCAGGACCGGAGGGCCTTACTACTACGAGCAGTACTTC. The whole variable domain, filled in from reference TRBV11-3 and TRBJ2-7, reads EAGVVQSPRYKIIEKKQPVAFWCNPISGHNTLYWYLQNLGQGPELLIRYENEEAVDDSQLPKDRFSAERLKGVDSTLKIQPAELGDSAVYLCASRTGGPYYYEQYFGPGTRLTVT.

For this clone: One end of the junction does not line up with germline, which may come from a read error. The chain has TRBV7-7 and TRBJ2-1, with a weak D call TRBD2 (5 bases). The CDR3 contains 13 residues. From germline, CDR1 is SSHAT and CDR2 FNYEAQ (reference sequence). The CDR3 here is CASSGSVGNEQFF. CDR3 DNA sequence: TGTGCTAGCAGTGGTAGCGTGGGGAATGAGCAGTTCTTC.

A few counts support this clone. V and J are TRBV5-4 and TRBJ2-1; the match to TRBD2 covers 8 bases. CDR1 SGHNT and CDR2 YYREEE come from the germline V gene (reference sequence). J was trimmed by 8 bases and V by 5 bases; bases with no gene match: 6. This CDR3 is built from 13 residues. The CDR3 DNA follows: TGTGCCAGCAGTTACTCCGGGGGGGATGAGCAGTTCTTC. Translation: CASSYSGGDEQFF.

This rearrangement joins TRBV19 to TRBJ2-1; 10 bases are a match to TRBD1. Germline CDR1 LNHDA, CDR2 SQIVND (reference sequence). The CDR3 sequence is 16 residues long. The V segment lost 3 bases and the J segment 7 bases; nucleotides outside the gene matches: 9. The CDR3 sequence: CASSMAGTGVRNEQFF. CDR3 bases: TGTGCCAGTAGTATGGCAGGGACAGGGGTAAGAAATGAGCAGTTCTTC.

This clone was found once. The gene calls are TRBV2 and TRBJ1-5, with 7 bases identical to TRBD1. CDR3 length: 14 amino acids. V lost 6 bases, J lost 2 bases, and 4 bases stayed unmatched. Per the germline V gene, CDR1 is SNHLY and CDR2 is FYNNEI. This CDR3 reads CASSVGTGNQPQHF. The CDR3 coding sequence is TGTGCCAGCAGCGTCGGGACAGGCAATCAGCCCCAGCATTTT.

The chain couples TRBV5-1 to TRBJ1-4; 9 bases are shared with TRBD1. V lost 7 bases, J lost 5 bases, and 6 bases stayed unmatched. Germline CDR1 SGHRS, CDR2 YFSETQ. The CDR3 has 14 amino acids. DNA of the CDR3: TGCGCCAGCCGGTCTGGACAGGGGAATGAAAAACTGTTTTTT. It is translated as CASRSGQGNEKLFF.

The J gene is TRBJ2-7, the V gene TRBV30, with 7 bases fitting TRBD1. The CDR3 is 11 amino acids. Germline assignment: CDR1 GTSNPN and CDR2 SVGIG (reference sequence). After removal of 7 bases from V and 5 bases from J, the junction contained 5 bases not matched to a gene. The CDR3 is CAYNRGDEQYF. The CDR3 bases are TGTGCCTACAACAGGGGAGACGAGCAGTACTTC.